These 6 T cell receptor beta chains were sequenced from one sample in a study of Graves' ophthalmopathy and Graves' hyperthyroidism (dated by TCRdb to 2016 to 2019). Sequencing was performed on an Illumina HiSeq 2000. TCR beta CDR3 regions were amplified from RNA transcripts for repertoire sequencing. The first round was an RT-PCR using HTBI primers with the Qiagen OneStep RT-PCR kit, and this first round was followed by a second-round multiplex PCR, then size selection and purification. TCRdb redid the processing of the public reads, applying fastp at Q25 and MiXCR, and retained in-frame beta chains. All rows with the same CDR3 protein become a single entry with the most common DNA and genes. This sample holds approximately 700,000 distinct CDR3 sequences; roughly 40% were observed only once. The ten largest make up about 40% of the sample. Sequencing was performed on peripheral blood. Receptor source: an adult man with Graves' ophthalmopathy.

This clonotype has a count of ten or more. The chain employs TRBV20-1 and TRBJ1-1, with D possibly being TRBD1 (5 bases). CDR3 length equals 13 residues. Trimming left V 6 bases short and J 2 bases short, with 13 bases between. Germline loops: CDR1 DFQATT, CDR2 SNEGSKA (reference sequence). CDR3 in amino acids: CSAAGQQNTEAFF. The CDR3 DNA sequence: TGCAGTGCCGCGGGGCAGCAAAACACTGAAGCTTTCTTT.

The rearrangement joins TRBV6-2 or TRBV6-3 to TRBJ2-7; D possibly corresponds to TRBD2 (5 bases). With 6 bases removed from V and 6 bases from J, the gap between germline ends came to 15 bases. The CDR3 runs to 13 residues. Germline V gene lookup returns CDR1 MNHEY and CDR2 SVGEGT. This CDR3 reads CASRPMRVFEQYF. CDR3 nucleotides: TGTGCCAGCAGACCCATGCGGGTTTTCGAGCAGTACTTC.

This clonotype has only a few counts. The gene calls are TRBV29-1 and TRBJ1-1; tentatively, D is TRBD1 (6 bases). The CDR3 extends over 15 amino acids. Germline CDR1 SQVTM, CDR2 ANQGSEA. Trimming took off 5 bases at V and 1 base at J, with 17 bases between the two ends. The CDR3 coding sequence is TGCAGCGTTCAGGGGCTCTGGGGAAGGAACACTGAAGCTTTCTTT. It specifies CSVQGLWGRNTEAFF. Looking up the rest from reference TRBV29-1 and TRBJ1-1 gives the full variable domain: SAVISQKPSRDICQRGTSLTIQCQVDSQVTMMFWYRQQPGQSLTLIATANQGSEATYESGFVIDKFPISRPNLTFSTLTVSNMSPEDSSIYLCSVQGLWGRNTEAFFGQGTRLTVV.

For this clonotype: Relative to the germline gene, one junction end is altered; a read error may explain this. V usage is TRBV29-1 and J usage is TRBJ1-2, with D possibly matching TRBD1 (5 bases). Per the germline V gene, CDR1 is SQVTM and CDR2 is ANQGSEA. The CDR3 covers 12 residues. CDR3 loop: CSVDGAHYGYTF. DNA of the CDR3: TGTAGCGTTGACGGGGCTCACTATGGCTACACCTTC.

The chain recombines TRBV6-5 with TRBJ1-3, with unresolved D. V dropped 10 bases and J dropped 6 bases, with 22 bases sitting between them. There are 15 residues in the CDR3. Per germline, CDR1 MNHEY and CDR2 SVGAGI. The CDR3 is CATAEDRERANTIYF. As DNA, the CDR3 is TGTGCCACCGCCGAAGATAGGGAAAGAGCAAACACCATATATTTT.

This clonotype was recorded many times. The chain recombines TRBV29-1 with TRBJ1-1; D gene ambiguous. The CDR3 covers 15 residues. Germline V gives CDR1 SQVTM, CDR2 ANQGSEA. Trimming cost V 7 bases and J 6 bases, with 24 bases left between them. This CDR3 is CSATNRAQTSAEAFF. The CDR3 bases are TGCAGCGCCACAAACCGGGCCCAGACATCGGCTGAAGCTTTCTTT.